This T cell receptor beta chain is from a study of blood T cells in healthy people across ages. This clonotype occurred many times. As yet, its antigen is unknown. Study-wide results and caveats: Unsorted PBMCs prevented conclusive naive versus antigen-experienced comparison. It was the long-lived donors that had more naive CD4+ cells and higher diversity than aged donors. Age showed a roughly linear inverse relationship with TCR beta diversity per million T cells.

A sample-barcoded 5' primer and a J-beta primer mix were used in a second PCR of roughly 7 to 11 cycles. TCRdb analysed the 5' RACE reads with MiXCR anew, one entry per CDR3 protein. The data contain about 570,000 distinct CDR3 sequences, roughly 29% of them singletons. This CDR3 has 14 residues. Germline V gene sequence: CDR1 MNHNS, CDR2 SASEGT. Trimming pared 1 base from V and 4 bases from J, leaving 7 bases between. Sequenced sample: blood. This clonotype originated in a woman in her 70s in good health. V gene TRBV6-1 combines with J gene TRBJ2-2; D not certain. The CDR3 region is CASSEVTATGELFF. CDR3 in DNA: TGTGCCAGCAGTGAAGTAACTGCCACCGGGGAGCTGTTTTTT.